Presented here are 25 T cell receptor beta chains from one specimen sequenced in a study of OX40 agonist ivuxolimab in advanced cancers. Using immunoSEQ multiplex PCR, the repertoire was profiled, and TCRdb retains in-frame clones only, with some absent. Found here are approximately 70,000 clones, about 84% of them singletons; the top ten hold approximately 6.9%. The input for sequencing was CD4+ or CD8+ T cells sorted from blood, taken in a trial of the OX40 agonist ivuxolimab. The receptors stem from an adult with an advanced solid tumor such as melanoma, head and neck, liver or kidney cancer.

This clone appeared a few times. The V and J genes are TRBV6-4 and TRBJ2-6, with 8 nucleotides matching TRBD2. Per germline, CDR1 MRHNA and CDR2 SNTAGT. Trimming took 0 bases from V and 4 from J; bases not matched to a gene: 5. The CDR3 extends over 17 amino acids. CDR3 nucleotides: TGTGCCAGCAGTGACTCTGCGGGGGGTTCCGGGGCCAACGTCCTGACTTTC. Its protein is CASSDSAGGSGANVLTF.

Turning to this clone: Distinct nucleotide sequences in the sample also encode this CDR3. The gene calls are TRBV5-1 and TRBJ2-2, with a tentative D call TRBD1 (6 bases). Germline CDR1 reads SGHRS; CDR2 reads YFSETQ. The CDR3 contains 13 residues. V was shortened by 4 bases and J by 5 bases, with 9 bases between the two germline ends. The CDR3 sequence: CASSRTGTGELFF. CDR3 nucleotides: TGCGCCAGCAGCCGTACAGGGACCGGGGAGCTGTTTTTT. Based on the CDR3 plus reference TRBV5-1 and TRBJ2-2, the full variable domain is KAGVTQTPRYLIKTRGQQVTLSCSPISGHRSVSWYQQTPGQGLQFLFEYFSETQRNKGNFPGRFSGRQFSNSRSEMNVSTLELGDSALYLCASSRTGTGELFFGEGSRLTVL.

This CDR3 reads CASRGNPNTEAFF. CDR3 nucleotide sequence: TGTGCCAGCAGGGGGAATCCGAACACTGAAGCTTTCTTT. The V gene is TRBV7-3, the J gene TRBJ1-1; D ambiguous. The CDR3 totals 13 residues. CDR1 and CDR2 from the germline V gene are SGHTA and FQGTGA. Trimming stripped 6 bases from V and 1 base from J, with 9 bases between.

The V gene is TRBV7-2, the J gene TRBJ2-1; TRBD2 is a possible D gene (6 bases). CDR3 length equals 13 residues. Trimming removed 5 bases at V and 8 bases at J, with 13 bases between. The germline V gene has CDR1 SGHTA and CDR2 FQGNSA. The DNA for the CDR3 is TGTGCCAGCAGCCCCCAGGCGGGATATGAGCAGTTCTTC. Its protein product is CASSPQAGYEQFF.

The CDR3: CASSLTGPTEAFF. The DNA of the CDR3 is TGTGCCAGCAGCTTAACCGGCCCCACTGAAGCTTTCTTT. The chain combines TRBV7-2 with TRBJ1-1; D is undetermined. Trimming removed 2 bases from V and 4 bases from J, with 8 bases in between. The V gene's germline CDR1 is SGHTA and CDR2 FQGNSA. CDR3 length equals 13 residues.

J is TRBJ1-1 and V is TRBV30, with D possibly matching TRBD1 (5 bases). This CDR3 region has 11 residues. Germline V lookup: CDR1 GTSNPN, CDR2 SVGIG (reference sequence). V was trimmed by 3 bases and J by 7 bases, leaving 9 bases between them. CDR3: CAWRWGNEAFF. CDR3 nucleotides: TGTGCCTGGAGATGGGGGAATGAAGCTTTCTTT.

Details on this clone: Being one base from a much bigger clone, this may be a read error. This sample includes further DNA sequences coding for the same CDR3. The chain uses TRBV18 and TRBJ2-7, with D hard to call. This CDR3 comprises 12 residues. The germline V gene encodes CDR1 KGHSH and CDR2 LQKENI. Trimming took off 2 bases at V and 4 bases at J, with 6 bases between the two ends. The CDR3 DNA reads as TGTGCCAGCTCACCAGAACAGTACGAGCAGTACTTC. Translating it yields CASSPEQYEQYF.

V and J are TRBV6-1 and TRBJ2-1, with TRBD2 matching over 11 bases. The V segment lost 8 bases and the J segment 3 bases; nucleotides outside the gene matches: 6. Germline loops: CDR1 MNHNS, CDR2 SASEGT. The CDR3 spans 15 residues. CDR3 in amino acids: CASVIGTSGYNEQFF. CDR3 DNA: TGTGCCAGCGTCATCGGGACTAGCGGCTACAATGAGCAGTTCTTC.

The count of this clone is one. The gene calls are TRBV4-1 and TRBJ1-2, with TRBD1 matching over 7 bases. There are 15 residues in the CDR3. The germline gives CDR1 MGHRA, CDR2 YSYEKL. V trimming: 0 bases; J trimming: 2 bases; junction bases outside the gene matches: 3. The CDR3 loop reads CASSQETGSNYGYTF. CDR3 DNA sequence: TGCGCCAGCAGCCAAGAGACAGGGTCCAACTATGGCTACACCTTC.

The chain employs TRBV7-2 and TRBJ2-5, with 14 bases fitting TRBD2. The assigned J gene may be wrong: the sequence end matches TRBJ2-7 better. Germline V gene data show CDR1 as SGHTA and CDR2 as FQGNSA. The CDR3 contains 15 residues. CDR3 in DNA: TGTGCCAGCAGCTCCGGGACTAGCGGGAGACGCGAGCAGTACTTC. This codes for CASSSGTSGRREQYF.

The chain is built from TRBV10-2 and TRBJ1-2; D perhaps matches TRBD1 (5 bases). The ends were cut back, 4 bases at V and 4 bases at J, with 13 bases in the middle. The CDR3 has 14 residues. CDR1 is WSHSY and CDR2 is SAAADI in the germline V gene. This CDR3 is CASSALTGLYGYTF. CDR3 coding DNA: TGCGCCAGCAGTGCCCTGACGGGACTCTATGGCTACACCTTC.

The chain carries TRBV27 and TRBJ1-1; 7 bases agree with TRBD1. Germline V gene sequence: CDR1 MNHEY, CDR2 SMNVEV (reference sequence). There are 20 residues in the CDR3. Trimming took 2 bases from V and 0 from J; bases not matched to a gene: 18. The CDR3 DNA reads TGTGCCAGCAGTTTAAATAAAACCCCTCCGTTTAGGGGGCTGAACACTGAAGCTTTCTTT. Its translation: CASSLNKTPPFRGLNTEAFF.

This chain joins TRBV30 and TRBJ1-5, with a possible D match to TRBD1 (6 bases). The germline V and J ends were trimmed by 5 bases and 4 bases, with 12 bases remaining between them. This CDR3 comprises 13 residues. Germline CDR1 and CDR2: GTSNPN and SVGIG (reference sequence). The CDR3 coding sequence is TGTGCCTGGGGGCGAGGGGGGAATCAGCCCCAGCATTTT. This codes for CAWGRGGNQPQHF.

The chain recombines TRBV4-1 with TRBJ2-3; D unresolved. The germline V gene encodes CDR1 MGHRA and CDR2 YSYEKL. The CDR3 has 16 amino acids. Trimming shortened V by 0 bases and J by 0 bases, and 10 bases separated the two germline ends. The CDR3 protein is CASSQDRSSSTDTQYF. CDR3 sequence (DNA): TGCGCCAGCAGCCAAGATCGAAGCAGTAGCACAGATACGCAGTATTTT.

This chain uses TRBV25-1 with TRBJ1-4, with TRBD1 as a possible D gene (5 bases). The germline CDR1 and CDR2 sequences are MGHDK and SYGVNS. V lost 8 bases and J lost 3, with 10 bases in between. This CDR3 has 13 residues. For the CDR3, the DNA is TGTGCCAGCGCGTGGGGGGCTAATGAAAAACTGTTTTTT. This encodes CASAWGANEKLFF.

J is TRBJ1-2 and V is TRBV19, with TRBD1 identical over 8 bases. The V segment lost 5 bases and the J segment 2 bases; nucleotides outside the gene matches: 10. Germline V CDR1 and CDR2: LNHDA, SQIVND (reference sequence). This CDR3 has 16 residues. CDR3 bases: TGTGCCAGTAGTTTCCCCGGACAGGGAGAAAACTATGGCTACACCTTC. This gives the protein CASSFPGQGENYGYTF.

CDR3 bases: TGTGCCAGCAGCTTAGCCTTGGCCTCAGATACGCAGTATTTT. This sequence encodes CASSLALASDTQYF. V gene TRBV7-6 combines with J gene TRBJ2-3; no clear D gene. There are 14 residues in the CDR3. V was clipped by 0 bases and J by 4 bases, with 8 bases between them. CDR1 and CDR2 from the germline V gene are SGHVS and FNYEAQ.

Regarding this clone: This CDR3 is also generated by other DNA sequences in the sample. V and J are TRBV9 and TRBJ1-2; TRBD1 is a possible D gene (5 bases). V was shortened by 0 bases and J by 8 bases, with 11 bases between the two germline ends. The CDR3 runs 13 residues. Germline V CDR1 and CDR2: SGDLS, YYNGEE. In DNA form, the CDR3 reads TGTGCCAGCAGCGTAGAGGGGAGACGGGGCTACACCTTC. This gives the protein CASSVEGRRGYTF.

V and J are TRBV9 and TRBJ2-1; perhaps D is TRBD1 or TRBD2 (5 bases each). Germline-derived CDR1 and CDR2 are SGDLS and YYNGEE. The V and J ends lost 2 bases and 3 bases respectively, with 15 bases between them. This CDR3 comprises 16 residues. This CDR3 reads CASSVTGTLDYNEQFF. CDR3 sequence (DNA): TGTGCCAGCAGCGTGACCGGGACGCTTGACTACAATGAGCAGTTCTTC. Variable domain in full (rest from reference TRBV9 and TRBJ2-1): DSGVTQTPKHLITATGQRVTLRCSPRSGDLSVYWYQQSLDQGLQFLIQYYNGEERAKGNILERFSAQQFPDLHSELNLSSLELGDSALYFCASSVTGTLDYNEQFFGPGTRLTVL.

The gene calls are TRBV15 and TRBJ1-4, with D perhaps matching TRBD1 (5 bases). There are 14 residues in the CDR3. Germline assignment: CDR1 LNHNV and CDR2 YYDKDF (reference sequence). The germline V and J ends were trimmed by 0 bases and 8 bases, with 10 bases remaining between them. The CDR3 protein is CATSREGAPEKLFF. CDR3 in DNA: TGTGCCACCAGCAGAGAAGGGGCGCCCGAAAAACTGTTTTTT.

The V gene is TRBV29-1, the J gene TRBJ2-3, with D possibly matching TRBD2 (6 bases). The CDR3 is made up of 12 amino acids. Trimming took off 2 bases at V and 5 bases at J, with 8 bases between the two ends. CDR1 is SQVTM, CDR2 ANQGSEA, per germline. The CDR3: CSVESSGDTQYF. CDR3 in DNA: TGCAGCGTTGAAAGTAGCGGAGATACGCAGTATTTT.

The rearrangement joins TRBV19 to TRBJ1-6, with D perhaps matching TRBD1 (5 bases). Trimming stripped 3 bases from V and 7 bases from J, with 7 bases between. CDR1 and CDR2 (germline): LNHDA, SQIVND (reference sequence). The CDR3 consists of 13 residues. The CDR3 sequence is CASSMGGNSPLHF. The CDR3 DNA reads as TGTGCCAGTAGTATGGGGGGGAATTCACCCCTCCACTTT.

The chain has TRBV19 and TRBJ1-5; D is unclear. CDR1 is LNHDA, CDR2 SQIVND, per germline (reference sequence). The CDR3 loop spans 13 amino acids. V lost 2 bases, J lost 8 bases, and 10 bases lay in between. The CDR3 DNA is TGTGCCAGTAGTATAAGCCCTCTGGAGCCCCAGCATTTT. Translated: CASSISPLEPQHF.

V is TRBV5-4 and J is TRBJ2-6; D is possibly TRBD1 (5 bases). From germline, CDR1 is SGHNT and CDR2 YYREEE (reference sequence). V lost 0 bases and J lost 2, with 9 bases in between. This CDR3 comprises 16 residues. CDR3 residues: CASSLARTTGANVLTF. In DNA, the CDR3 is TGTGCCAGCAGCTTGGCGAGGACAACTGGGGCCAACGTCCTGACTTTC.

CDR3: CASSYEQSNSPLHF. CDR3 in DNA: TGCGCCAGCAGCTATGAGCAGAGTAATTCACCCCTCCACTTT. This chain links TRBV5-1 with TRBJ1-6; D is unresolved. The CDR3 runs 14 residues. From germline, CDR1 is SGHRS and CDR2 YFSETQ. Trimming stripped 3 bases from V and 6 bases from J, with 10 bases between.